Listed here is a single TCR beta chain. The source of the sample is a study of blood T cells in healthy people across ages. The second PCR ran roughly 6 to 12 cycles with a sample-barcoded 5' primer and J-beta primers. One entry per CDR3 protein, called by TCRdb with MiXCR from the 5' RACE reads. Among under 2,000,000 distinct CDR3 sequences, around half were seen once, and the ten largest hold over 2%. Per germline, CDR1 SGHTA and CDR2 FQGNSA. The CDR3 has 14 residues. Between the trimmed V and J ends, which lost 1 base and 11 bases, there was a span of 14 bases. The chain employs TRBV7-2 and TRBJ1-4; the D gene is possibly TRBD1 (5 bases). This clonotype was obtained from a woman between 40 and 50 years old in good health. Sequenced input: blood. The CDR3 is CASSLETVQRKLFF. CDR3 DNA: TGTGCCAGCAGCTTAGAGACAGTCCAGCGTAAACTGTTTTTT.